What follows describes a single T cell receptor (beta chain). TCRdb re-analysed the 5' RACE reads in MiXCR, keeping a single row per CDR3 protein. The table lists 200,000 to 300,000 distinct CDR3 sequences, 10% to 15% of them singletons, with 0.5% to 0.6% in the top ten. Looked up from germline, CDR1 is SEHNR and CDR2 is FQNEAQ (reference sequence). The length of the CDR3 is 15 residues. V trimming: 5 bases; J trimming: 2 bases; junction bases outside the gene matches: 8. These data come from a study of T cells after yellow fever vaccination. The sequenced sample was CD4+ T cells sorted from PBMCs, obtained 45 days after the yellow fever booster vaccination. This sequence originates from a man aged 25-45 years who received the YFV17D yellow fever vaccine. The chain is built from TRBV7-9 and TRBJ1-1, with TRBD1 matching over 7 bases. CDR3 sequence reads: CASSHATGLNTEAFF. The CDR3 DNA sequence: TGTGCCAGCAGCCACGCGACAGGGTTAAACACTGAAGCTTTCTTT.